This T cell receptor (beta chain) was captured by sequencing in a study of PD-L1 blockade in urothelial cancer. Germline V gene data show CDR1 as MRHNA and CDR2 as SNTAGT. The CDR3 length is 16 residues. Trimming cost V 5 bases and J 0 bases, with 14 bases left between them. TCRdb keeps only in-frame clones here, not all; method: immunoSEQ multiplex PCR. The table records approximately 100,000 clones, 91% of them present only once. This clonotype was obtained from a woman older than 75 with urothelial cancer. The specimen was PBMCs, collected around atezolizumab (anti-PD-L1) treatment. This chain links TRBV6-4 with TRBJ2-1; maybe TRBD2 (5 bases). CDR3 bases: TGTGCCAGCAGTCCCCTAGGGAGTACCTCCTACAATGAGCAGTTCTTC. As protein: CASSPLGSTSYNEQFF.